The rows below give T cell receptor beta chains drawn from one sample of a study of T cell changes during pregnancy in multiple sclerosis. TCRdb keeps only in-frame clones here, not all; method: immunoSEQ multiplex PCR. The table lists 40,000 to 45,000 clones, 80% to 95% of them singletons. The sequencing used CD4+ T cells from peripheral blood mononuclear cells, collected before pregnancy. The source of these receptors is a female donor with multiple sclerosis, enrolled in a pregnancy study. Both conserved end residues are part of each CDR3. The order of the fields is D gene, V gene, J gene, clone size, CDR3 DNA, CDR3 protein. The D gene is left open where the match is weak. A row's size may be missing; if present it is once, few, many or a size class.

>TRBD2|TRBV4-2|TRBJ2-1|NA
TGTGCCAGCAGCCAAGAAACTAGCGGTACCTACAATGAGCAGTTCTTC
CASSQETSGTYNEQFF
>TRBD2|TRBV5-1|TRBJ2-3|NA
TGCGCCAGCAGCTTGGAATATCCGCTAGCGGGGAATCGGCCAGATACGCAGTATTTT
CASSLEYPLAGNRPDTQYF
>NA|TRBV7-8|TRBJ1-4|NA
TGTGCCAGCAGTTCCCGGCGGGGAAATGAAAAACTGTTTTTT
CASSSRRGNEKLFF
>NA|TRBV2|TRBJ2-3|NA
TGTGCCAGCATTCCGAGCCGATTCACAGATACGCAGTATTTT
CASIPSRFTDTQYF
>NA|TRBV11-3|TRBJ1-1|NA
TGTGCCAGCAGCGTCTCGGGACAGAACACTGAAGCTTTCTTT
CASSVSGQNTEAFF
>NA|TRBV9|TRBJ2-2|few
TGTGCCAGCAGCGTATGGCAGAACACCGGGGAGCTGTTTTTT
CASSVWQNTGELFF
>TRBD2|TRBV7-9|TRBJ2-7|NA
TGTGCCAGCAGCTCCGACCGATCGCGACTAGCGGGTGGATCTTACGAGCAGTACTTC
CASSSDRSRLAGGSYEQYF
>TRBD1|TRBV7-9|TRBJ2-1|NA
TGTGCCAGCAGCTTTACTCCGGGACAGGGGAAAAATGAGCAGTTCTTC
CASSFTPGQGKNEQFF
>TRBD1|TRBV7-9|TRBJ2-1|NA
TGTGCCAGCAGCCCTCCGACAGGGTTGATAATCAATGAGCAGTTCTTC
CASSPPTGLIINEQFF
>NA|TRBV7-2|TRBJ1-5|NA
TGTGCCAGCAGCTTAGCGGTGGGCCCAAATCAGCCCCAGCATTTT
CASSLAVGPNQPQHF
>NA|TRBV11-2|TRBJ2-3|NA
TGTGCCAGCAGCTCCCCCACTAGCACTATAGATACGCAGTATTTT
CASSSPTSTIDTQYF
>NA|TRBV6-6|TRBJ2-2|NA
TGTGCCAGCAGTTACGATCGGTACACCGGGGAGCTGTTTTTT
CASSYDRYTGELFF
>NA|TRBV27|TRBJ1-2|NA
TGTGCCACCCACCCGGGAGGATGGCGGGATGGCTACACCTTC
CATHPGGWRDGYTF
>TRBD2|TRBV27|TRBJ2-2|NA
TGTGCCAGCAGGTCCTCCCGGCTAGCGGGCCGCGGGGACACCGGGGAGCTGTTTTTT
CASRSSRLAGRGDTGELFF
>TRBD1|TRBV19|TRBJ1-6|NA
TGTGCCAGTAGTTCCCGGGACAGGGTTTCACCCCTCCACTTT
CASSSRDRVSPLHF
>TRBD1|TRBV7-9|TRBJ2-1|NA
TGTGCCACCTCAACTCGTGGGACAGGGGCCTACAATGAGCAGTTCTTC
CATSTRGTGAYNEQFF
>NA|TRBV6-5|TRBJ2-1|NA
TGTGCCAGCAGTCCCGATAGGGGATGGAATGAGCAGTTCTTC
CASSPDRGWNEQFF
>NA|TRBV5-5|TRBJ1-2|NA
TGTGCCAGCAGCTTGGGGCGGGGGGTGCTTGGCTACACCTTC
CASSLGRGVLGYTF
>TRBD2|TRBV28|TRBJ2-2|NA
TGTGCCAGCAGTCGGACTAGCGGGAGCCCTGGGGGGGAGCTGTTTTTT
CASSRTSGSPGGELFF
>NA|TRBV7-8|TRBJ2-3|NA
TGTGCCAGCAGCTCCCTTGGAAGACAGATTAGCACAGATACGCAGTATTTT
CASSSLGRQISTDTQYF
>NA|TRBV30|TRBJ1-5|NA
TGTGCCTGGAGTCCTGCCGGCGGTCAGCCCCAGCATTTT
CAWSPAGGQPQHF
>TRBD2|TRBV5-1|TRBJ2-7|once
TGCGCCAGCAGCCCCCCAGCGGGAGGGCCGGGGTCCTACGAGCAGTACTTC
CASSPPAGGPGSYEQYF
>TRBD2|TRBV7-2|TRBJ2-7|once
TGTGCCAGCAGTCCTCGGACTAGCCGGAGTTACGAGCAGTACTTC
CASSPRTSRSYEQYF
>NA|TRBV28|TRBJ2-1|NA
TGTGCCAGCACCGTGGGGGCAGGGAAGGATGAGCAGTTCTTC
CASTVGAGKDEQFF
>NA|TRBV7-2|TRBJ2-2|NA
TGTGCCAGCAGCTTAAGCCCGACAGGGAACACCGGGGAGCTGTTTTTT
CASSLSPTGNTGELFF